Listed below are T cell receptor beta chains from one sample, sequenced in a study of blood T cell repertoires in COVID-19. Produced via immunoSEQ multiplex PCR; TCRdb's table is partial and in-frame only. The data show more than 110,000 clones, more than 70% seen once. The source material was PBMCs or T cells enriched from blood (not recorded which). The receptor source for this set is a man aged 35 to 55 with acute COVID-19. CDR3s include the opening cysteine and the closing phenylalanine or tryptophan. The order of the fields is D gene, V gene, clone size, J gene, CDR3 DNA, CDR3 protein. A D gene is named only where the DNA matches it firmly. Some rows have no size entry. The others give once, few or many, or a class for an expanded clone.

D: NA; V: TRBV20-1; size: NA; J: TRBJ1-2; DNA: TGCAGTGCCCCCCCTTTTGGCTACACCTTC; CDR3: CSAPPFGYTF
D: TRBD1; V: TRBV28; size: few; J: TRBJ1-6; DNA: TGTGCCAGCATCGAGGACAGGGGCAATTCACCCCTCCACTTT; CDR3: CASIEDRGNSPLHF
D: TRBD1; V: TRBV29-1; size: NA; J: TRBJ2-2; DNA: TGCAGCGTTGAAGATGGGGACAGGGGGCTCACCGGGGAGCTGTTTTTT; CDR3: CSVEDGDRGLTGELFF
D: TRBD2; V: TRBV5-1; size: NA; J: TRBJ2-2; DNA: TGCGCCAGCTCTAGCGGGACCCCGAACACCGGGGAGCTGTTTTTT; CDR3: CASSSGTPNTGELFF
D: NA; V: TRBV30; size: NA; J: TRBJ1-1; DNA: TGTGCCTGGAGTGTACAGGAGGGGACTGAAGCTTTCTTT; CDR3: CAWSVQEGTEAFF
D: NA; V: TRBV7-9; size: once; J: TRBJ2-7; DNA: TGTGCCAGCAGCTTAGGGTCTGTCTCGGGCGAGCAGTACTTC; CDR3: CASSLGSVSGEQYF
D: NA; V: TRBV7-2; size: once; J: TRBJ2-5; DNA: TGTGCCAGCAGCTTCTCTAACTATCAAGAGACCCAGTACTTC; CDR3: CASSFSNYQETQYF
D: NA; V: TRBV5-1; size: NA; J: TRBJ2-1; DNA: TGCGCCAGCAGCTTAGAACTTTACAATGAGCAGTTCTTC; CDR3: CASSLELYNEQFF
D: NA; V: TRBV6-1; size: NA; J: TRBJ1-1; DNA: TGTGCCAGCAGTGAACCAGATATGAACACTGAAGCTTTCTTT; CDR3: CASSEPDMNTEAFF
D: NA; V: TRBV10-2; size: NA; J: TRBJ2-1; DNA: TGCGCCAGCAGTACGCGGAGAGGGGGTACTCTCTACAATGAGCAGTTCTTC; CDR3: CASSTRRGGTLYNEQFF
D: NA; V: TRBV19; size: NA; J: TRBJ2-2; DNA: TGTGCCAGTGGTCTTATACTCACCGGGGAGCTGTTTTTT; CDR3: CASGLILTGELFF
D: TRBD1; V: TRBV28; size: NA; J: TRBJ1-1; DNA: TGTGCCAGCAGTTTTAACAGGGGTACGAGGATCTTTTCCCCCAGCACTGAAGCTTTCTTT; CDR3: CASSFNRGTRIFSPSTEAFF
D: TRBD1; V: TRBV4-1; size: NA; J: TRBJ2-4; DNA: TGCGCCAGCAGCCACTCACAGGGGGCAGGAGACATTCAGTACTTC; CDR3: CASSHSQGAGDIQYF
D: NA; V: TRBV15; size: NA; J: TRBJ1-3; DNA: TGTGCCACCCGAGCTTTCTCTGGAAACACCATATATTTT; CDR3: CATRAFSGNTIYF
D: NA; V: TRBV9; size: NA; J: TRBJ2-3; DNA: TGTGCCAGCAGCGTAGTTGGGGGCTGGGGCACAGATACGCAGTATTTT; CDR3: CASSVVGGWGTDTQYF
D: TRBD2; V: TRBV4-2; size: few; J: TRBJ2-1; DNA: TGTGCCAGCAGCCAAGATAGTAGCGGGGGGGCGAATGAGCAGTTCTTC; CDR3: CASSQDSSGGANEQFF
D: NA; V: TRBV12-3/TRBV12-4; size: NA; J: TRBJ1-2; DNA: TGTGCCAGCAGTTTGGGGGGGCGCGGCTACACCTTC; CDR3: CASSLGGRGYTF
D: NA; V: TRBV19; size: NA; J: TRBJ1-5; DNA: TGTGCCAGTAGTATGGGCGGCGGGGGCATACAGCCCCAGCATTTT; CDR3: CASSMGGGGIQPQHF
D: NA; V: TRBV14; size: NA; J: TRBJ1-2; DNA: TGTGCCAGCAGCCAAGTCCGCGGGAACTATGGCTACACCTTC; CDR3: CASSQVRGNYGYTF
D: NA; V: TRBV13; size: NA; J: TRBJ2-1; DNA: TGTGCCAGCAGCGCCACCCCCGGGGCCTACAATGAGCAGTTCTTC; CDR3: CASSATPGAYNEQFF
D: TRBD1; V: TRBV7-2; size: NA; J: TRBJ2-7; DNA: TGTGCCAGCAGCTTAGCGGGGACAGATAACTCCTACGAGCAGTACTTC; CDR3: CASSLAGTDNSYEQYF
D: TRBD1; V: TRBV18; size: NA; J: TRBJ2-5; DNA: TGTGCCAGCTCACCGAGGGACAGATACGTACGGGAGACCCAGTACTTC; CDR3: CASSPRDRYVRETQYF
D: NA; V: TRBV15; size: NA; J: TRBJ2-5; DNA: TGTGCCACCCAACGGGGGTCACTCCAAGAGACCCAGTACTTC; CDR3: CATQRGSLQETQYF
D: NA; V: TRBV2; size: NA; J: TRBJ1-6; DNA: TGTGCCAGCACCCCGGAGGACTTATCCAATTCACCCCTCCACTTT; CDR3: CASTPEDLSNSPLHF
D: TRBD2; V: TRBV18; size: NA; J: TRBJ2-7; DNA: TGTGCCAGCTCACCAGGACTAGCAGTCCTCTCCTACGAGCAGTACTTC; CDR3: CASSPGLAVLSYEQYF
D: TRBD1; V: TRBV5-1; size: once; J: TRBJ1-5; DNA: TGCGCCAGCAGCCTCGCGGGACAGTGGAATCAGCCCCAGCATTTT; CDR3: CASSLAGQWNQPQHF
D: TRBD1; V: TRBV4-3; size: once; J: TRBJ2-7; DNA: TGCGCCAGCAGCCAAGGGACAGGCTACGAGCAGTACTTC; CDR3: CASSQGTGYEQYF
D: NA; V: TRBV20-1; size: NA; J: TRBJ2-1; DNA: TGCAGTGCTAGGACTACCAGTGAGCAGTTCTTC; CDR3: CSARTTSEQFF
D: TRBD1; V: TRBV9; size: NA; J: TRBJ2-2; DNA: TGTGCCAGCACCTGGGACAGCTCTATGGGGAACACCGGGGAGCTGTTTTTT; CDR3: CASTWDSSMGNTGELFF
D: NA; V: TRBV6-1; size: NA; J: TRBJ1-1; DNA: TGTGCCAGCAGTTATGGGGGCGTGAGCACTGAAGCTTTCTTT; CDR3: CASSYGGVSTEAFF
D: NA; V: TRBV2; size: NA; J: TRBJ1-5; DNA: TGTGCCAGTAAGAGGAGTTTATCTAGCAATCAGCCCCAGCATTTT; CDR3: CASKRSLSSNQPQHF
D: NA; V: TRBV11-2; size: once; J: TRBJ1-1; DNA: TGTGCCAGCAACCCACGTTTTGGGGGACTCACTGAAGCTTTCTTT; CDR3: CASNPRFGGLTEAFF
D: TRBD1; V: TRBV5-6; size: NA; J: TRBJ1-1; DNA: TGTGCCAGCAGCTTGCTACAGGGGGTCACTGAAGCTTTCTTT; CDR3: CASSLLQGVTEAFF
D: NA; V: TRBV7-7; size: NA; J: TRBJ2-5; DNA: TGTGCCAGCAGCTTAGAAGTTGGGAGGACCCAGTACTTC; CDR3: CASSLEVGRTQYF
D: NA; V: TRBV7-2; size: few; J: TRBJ1-4; DNA: TGTGCCAGCAGCTTGGACAGAAGCTATGAAAAACTGTTTTTT; CDR3: CASSLDRSYEKLFF
D: TRBD2; V: TRBV5-6; size: NA; J: TRBJ2-3; DNA: TGTGCCAGCACCTTAAACTTCGGAGCGGGAGGCACAGATACGCAGTATTTT; CDR3: CASTLNFGAGGTDTQYF
D: NA; V: TRBV4-1; size: NA; J: TRBJ1-6; DNA: TGCGCCAGCAGCCAACGTCCAGGAACTAATTCACCCCTCCACTTT; CDR3: CASSQRPGTNSPLHF
D: TRBD1; V: TRBV6-5; size: few; J: TRBJ1-1; DNA: TGTGCCAGCAGCGATACTGGCAGGGGGGCTTTCTTT; CDR3: CASSDTGRGAFF
D: NA; V: TRBV20-1; size: NA; J: TRBJ2-5; DNA: TGCAGTGCTAGTGTAGGGGCTTTGGAGACCCAGTACTTC; CDR3: CSASVGALETQYF
D: TRBD2; V: TRBV9; size: NA; J: TRBJ2-3; DNA: TGTGCCAGCAGCGGGGGACTAGCGACGGCCTTAACCACAGATACGCAGTATTTT; CDR3: CASSGGLATALTTDTQYF